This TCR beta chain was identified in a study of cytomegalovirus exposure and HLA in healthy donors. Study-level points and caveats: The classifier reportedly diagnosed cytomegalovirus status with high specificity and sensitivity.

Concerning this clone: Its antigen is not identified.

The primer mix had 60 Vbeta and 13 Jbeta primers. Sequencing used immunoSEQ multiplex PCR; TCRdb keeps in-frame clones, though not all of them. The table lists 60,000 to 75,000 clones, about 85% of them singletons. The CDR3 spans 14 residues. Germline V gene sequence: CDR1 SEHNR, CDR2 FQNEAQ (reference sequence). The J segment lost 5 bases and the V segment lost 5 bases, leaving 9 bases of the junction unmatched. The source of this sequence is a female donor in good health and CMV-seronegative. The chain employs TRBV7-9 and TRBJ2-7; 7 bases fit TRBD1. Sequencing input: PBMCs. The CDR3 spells CASSLLTGLNEQYF. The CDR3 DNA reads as TGTGCCAGCAGCCTCCTGACAGGGCTGAACGAGCAGTACTTC.